This T cell receptor (beta chain) was obtained from a study of OX40 agonist ivuxolimab in advanced cancers. Study as a whole: The dose-escalation cohort had hepatocellular carcinoma, melanoma, renal cell or head and neck cancer. Previous treatment with anti-PD-1, anti-PD-L1 or anti-CTLA-4 therapy was allowed; over 35% had received some.

Regarding this clone: Its antigen is not identified.

Germline V CDR1 and CDR2: MNHEY, SVGAGI. V shed 5 bases and J shed 4 bases, with 14 bases lying between them. The CDR3 has 14 residues. Points from the study as a whole: Clonal expansion by week 6 occurred in CD4+ and CD8+ blood T cells (at 0.1 to 3.0 mg/kg). On average, a greater number of expanded clones characterised CD8+ T cells relative to CD4+.

Method: immunoSEQ multiplex PCR; TCRdb's copy keeps in-frame clones and lacks some. The table records about 30,000 clones, less than 85% of them present only once. The genes are TRBV6-5 and TRBJ2-5, with D possibly being TRBD2 (5 bases). The sequence came from an adult with an advanced solid tumor such as melanoma, head and neck, liver or kidney cancer. Sequences were derived from CD4+ or CD8+ T cells sorted from blood, sampled in a trial of the OX40 agonist ivuxolimab. CDR3 nucleotide sequence: TGTGCCAGCAGTGAATTTGGAGGAATAGAGACCCAGTACTTC. This gives the protein CASSEFGGIETQYF.